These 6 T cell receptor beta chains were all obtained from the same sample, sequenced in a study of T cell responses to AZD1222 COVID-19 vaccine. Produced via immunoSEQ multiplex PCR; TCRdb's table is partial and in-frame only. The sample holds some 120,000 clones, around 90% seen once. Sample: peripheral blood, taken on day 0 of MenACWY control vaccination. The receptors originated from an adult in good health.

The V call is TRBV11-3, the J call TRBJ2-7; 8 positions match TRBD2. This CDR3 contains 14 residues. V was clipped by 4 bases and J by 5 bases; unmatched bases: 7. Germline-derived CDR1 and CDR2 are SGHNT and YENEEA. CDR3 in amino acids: CASSSGLASHEQYF. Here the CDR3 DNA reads TGTGCCAGCAGCTCAGGACTAGCATCGCACGAGCAGTACTTC.

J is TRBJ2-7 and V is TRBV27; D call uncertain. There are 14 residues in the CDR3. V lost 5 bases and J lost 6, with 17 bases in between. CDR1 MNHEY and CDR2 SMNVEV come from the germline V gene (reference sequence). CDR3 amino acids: CASSPGKASGEQYF. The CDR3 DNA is TGTGCCAGCAGTCCCGGTAAGGCCTCGGGCGAGCAGTACTTC.

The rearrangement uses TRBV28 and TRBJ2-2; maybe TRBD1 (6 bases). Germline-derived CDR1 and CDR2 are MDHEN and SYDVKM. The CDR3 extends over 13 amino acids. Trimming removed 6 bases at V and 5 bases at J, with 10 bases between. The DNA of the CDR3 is TGTGCCAGCAGCCGCCAGGGGACCGGGGAGCTGTTTTTT. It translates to CASSRQGTGELFF.

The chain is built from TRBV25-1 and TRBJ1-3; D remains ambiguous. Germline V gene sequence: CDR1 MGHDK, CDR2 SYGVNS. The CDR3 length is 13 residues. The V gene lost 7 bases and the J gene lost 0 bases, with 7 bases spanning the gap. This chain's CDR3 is CASIPPSGNTIYF. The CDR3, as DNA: TGTGCCAGCATCCCGCCCTCTGGAAACACCATATATTTT.

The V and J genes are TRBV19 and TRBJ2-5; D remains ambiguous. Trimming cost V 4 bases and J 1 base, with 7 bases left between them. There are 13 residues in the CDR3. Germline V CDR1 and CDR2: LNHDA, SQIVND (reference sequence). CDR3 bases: TGTGCCAGTAGTAGGCACGTCCAAGAGACCCAGTACTTC. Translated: CASSRHVQETQYF.

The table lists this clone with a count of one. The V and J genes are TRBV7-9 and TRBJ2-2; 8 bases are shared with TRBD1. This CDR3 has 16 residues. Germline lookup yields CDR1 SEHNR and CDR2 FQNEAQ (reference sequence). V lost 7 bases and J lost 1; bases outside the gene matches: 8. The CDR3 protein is CASTISGTGNTGELFF. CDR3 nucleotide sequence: TGTGCCAGCACCATATCCGGGACAGGGAACACCGGGGAGCTGTTTTTT. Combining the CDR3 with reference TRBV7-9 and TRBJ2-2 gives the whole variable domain DTGVSQNPRHKITKRGQNVTFRCDPISEHNRLYWYRQTLGQGPEFLTYFQNEAQLEKSRLLSDRFSAERPKGSFSTLEIQRTEQGDSAMYLCASTISGTGNTGELFFGEGSRLTVL.